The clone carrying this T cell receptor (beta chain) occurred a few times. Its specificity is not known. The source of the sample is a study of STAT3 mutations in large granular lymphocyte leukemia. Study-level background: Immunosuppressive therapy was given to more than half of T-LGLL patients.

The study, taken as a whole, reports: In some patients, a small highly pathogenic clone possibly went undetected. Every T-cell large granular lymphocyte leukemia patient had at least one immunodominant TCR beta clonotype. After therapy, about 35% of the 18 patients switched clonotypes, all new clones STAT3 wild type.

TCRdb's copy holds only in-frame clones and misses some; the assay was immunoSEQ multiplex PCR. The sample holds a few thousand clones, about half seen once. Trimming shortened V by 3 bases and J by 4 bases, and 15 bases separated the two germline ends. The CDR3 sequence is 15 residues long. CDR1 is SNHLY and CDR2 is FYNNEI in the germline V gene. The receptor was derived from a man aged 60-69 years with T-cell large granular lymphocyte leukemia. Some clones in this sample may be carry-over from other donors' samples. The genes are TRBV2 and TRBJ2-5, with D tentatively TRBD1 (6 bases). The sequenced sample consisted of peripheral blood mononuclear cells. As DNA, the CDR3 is TGTGCCAGCAGTGATGGGACCCGAGGGGGAGAGACCCAGTACTTC. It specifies CASSDGTRGGETQYF.